Following are 3 T cell receptor beta chains from one sample sequenced in a study of blood T cell repertoires in COVID-19 (dated by TCRdb to 2019 to 2021). The library was made by the immunoSEQ multiplex PCR assay. Imported from immuneACCESS, the table was reduced by TCRdb to in-frame sequences with V and J called. These copies leave out some clones; in studies compared against another copy, an unresolved V gene accounts for under half, and the cause of the remainder is not known. The sample table lists approximately 150,000 clones, roughly nine tenths of them with a count of one. Around 1.6% of the sample lies in the top ten. The sample was peripheral blood. These receptors all stem from a human donor in a cohort sampled during active COVID-19.

The chain links TRBV14 to TRBJ2-7, with D unresolved. Between the trimmed V and J ends, which lost 0 bases and 2 bases, there was a span of 11 bases. The CDR3 runs to 15 residues. Germline values: CDR1 SGHDN, CDR2 FVKESK. CDR3 DNA sequence: TGTGCCAGCAGCCAAGAGGTCAACGGTGCCTACGAGCAGTACTTC. Amino acids: CASSQEVNGAYEQYF. The full variable domain, in which reference TRBV14 and TRBJ2-7 provide the parts outside the CDR3, is EAGVTQFPSHSVIEKGQTVTLRCDPISGHDNLYWYRRVMGKEIKFLLHFVKESKQDESGMPNNRFLAERTGGTYSTLKVQPAELEDSGVYFCASSQEVNGAYEQYFGPGTRLTVT.

V and J are TRBV6-4 and TRBJ1-6; TRBD1 agrees at 8 bases. This CDR3 is built from 15 residues. The germline V gene encodes CDR1 MRHNA and CDR2 SNTAGT. Trimming removed 6 bases from V and 6 bases from J; junction bases left unmatched: 7. The CDR3 spells CASSLTGDGNSPLHF. In nucleotides, the CDR3 is TGTGCCAGCAGCCTGACAGGGGACGGTAATTCACCCCTCCACTTT.

The chain carries TRBV6-5 and TRBJ1-6; 7 nucleotides line up with TRBD1. Germline trimming cut 2 bases from V and 7 bases from J; bases unmatched to any gene: 8. The CDR3 covers 16 residues. Looked up from germline, CDR1 is MNHEY and CDR2 is SVGAGI. The CDR3 DNA follows: TGTGCCAGCAGTTACACCCGGGACAGTAAAAATTCACCCCTCCACTTT. The encoded protein is CASSYTRDSKNSPLHF.